A selection of T cell receptor beta chains follows, all from one sample in a study of identical twins. TCRdb itself ran the 5' RACE reads through MiXCR, one entry per CDR3 protein. The repertoire holds 400,000 to 500,000 distinct CDR3 sequences, 14% seen once, with approximately 1% in the top ten. This sample was also put to use in a study of yellow fever vaccine responses in identical twins.

The sample taken for sequencing was CD4+ T cells sorted from blood. These receptor sequences come from a woman aged 18-29 years in good health. CDR3s include the opening cysteine and the closing phenylalanine or tryptophan.

CDR3 protein | J gene | V gene
CASSLQGVYGYTF | TRBJ1-2 | TRBV12-3/TRBV12-4
CASSPSRQGALPDTQYF | TRBJ2-3 | TRBV18
CASSVQGARPGGEQFF | TRBJ2-1 | TRBV7-2
CASSGLAGGEQFF | TRBJ2-1 | TRBV6-1
CSGRDGWNTEAFF | TRBJ1-1 | TRBV29-1
CASSPTSGMGKSYNEQFF | TRBJ2-1 | TRBV5-1
CASSESVGSNYGYTF | TRBJ1-2 | TRBV2
CASSPSVGDGYTF | TRBJ1-2 | TRBV4-2
CASSLLERYEQYF | TRBJ2-7 | TRBV5-4
CASSWDRVGPDTQYF | TRBJ2-3 | TRBV5-1
CASSLAPGLVRTGELVF | TRBJ2-2 | TRBV7-2
CAIRSGTSGGTYTDTQYF | TRBJ2-3 | TRBV10-3
CASSQETVGVGEQYF | TRBJ2-3 | TRBV4-3
CASSVATGGYNEQFF | TRBJ2-1 | TRBV9
CASSLVLGQIQETQYF | TRBJ2-5 | TRBV7-2
CATSRDGNSPLHF | TRBJ1-6 | TRBV15
CASTMKDKLYDGTEAFF | TRBJ1-1 | TRBV5-1
CASSTTGVNTEAFF | TRBJ1-1 | TRBV12-3/TRBV12-4
CASSYSEQNEQFF | TRBJ2-1 | TRBV6-5
CAISEQAGALADTQYF | TRBJ2-3 | TRBV10-3